This T cell receptor (beta chain) was identified in a study of human T cells and chemical hapten exposure. Study in general: Throughout the approximately 25-week study, diphenylcyclopropenone was applied weekly to the patients' scalps.

The library gave individual cDNA molecules unique molecular identifiers. TCRdb independently ran MiXCR on the RACE reads; one entry per CDR3 protein. The table shows some 57,000 distinct CDR3 sequences, with approximately 10% occurring only once. Described time point: pre-sensitization, week 0. Treatment in this sample: therapeutic diphenylcyclopropenone sensitization with weekly scalp DPC. Unfractionated whole blood yielded the extracted total RNA. This clonotype was found a few times. The germline gives CDR1 LGHNA, CDR2 YSLEER. The CDR3 totals 13 residues. With 1 base removed from V and 7 bases from J, the gap between germline ends came to 8 bases.

The V call is TRBV4-3, the J call TRBJ2-1, with a tentative D call TRBD2 (5 bases). This TCR was sampled from a woman between 25 and 40 years old with alopecia areata. Some clones in this sample may be carry-over from other donors' samples. Sequencing was performed on whole blood, taken in connection with sensitization to the hapten diphenylcyclopropenone (DPC). The CDR3 loop reads CASSQAGRNEQFF. As DNA, the CDR3 is TGCGCCAGCAGCCAAGCGGGAAGAAATGAGCAGTTCTTC.